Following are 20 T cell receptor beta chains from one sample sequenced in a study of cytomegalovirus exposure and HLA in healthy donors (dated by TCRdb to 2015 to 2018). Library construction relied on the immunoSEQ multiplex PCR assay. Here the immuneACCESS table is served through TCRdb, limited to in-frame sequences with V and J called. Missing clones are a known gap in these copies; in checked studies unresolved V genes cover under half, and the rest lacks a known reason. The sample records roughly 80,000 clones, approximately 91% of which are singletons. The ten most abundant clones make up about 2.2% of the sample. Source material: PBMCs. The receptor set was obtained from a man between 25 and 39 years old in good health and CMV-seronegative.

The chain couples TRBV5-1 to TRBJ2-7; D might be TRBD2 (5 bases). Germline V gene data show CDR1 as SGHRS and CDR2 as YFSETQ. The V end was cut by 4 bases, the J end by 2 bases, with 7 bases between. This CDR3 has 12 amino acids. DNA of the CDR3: TGCGCCAGCAGCACCGGGGCCTACGAGCAGTACTTC. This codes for CASSTGAYEQYF.

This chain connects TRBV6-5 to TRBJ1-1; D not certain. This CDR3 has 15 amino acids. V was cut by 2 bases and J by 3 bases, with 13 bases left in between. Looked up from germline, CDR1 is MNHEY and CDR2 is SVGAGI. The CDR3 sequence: CASSYGFPGDTEAFF. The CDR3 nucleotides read TGTGCCAGCAGTTACGGGTTTCCGGGAGACACTGAAGCTTTCTTT.

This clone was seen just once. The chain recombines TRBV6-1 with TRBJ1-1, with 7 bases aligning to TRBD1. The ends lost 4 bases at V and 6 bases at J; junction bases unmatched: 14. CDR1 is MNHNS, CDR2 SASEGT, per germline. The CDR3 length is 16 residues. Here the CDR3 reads CASSAFLSTGNSEAFF. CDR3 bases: TGTGCCAGCAGTGCCTTTCTATCGACAGGGAATTCTGAAGCTTTCTTT.

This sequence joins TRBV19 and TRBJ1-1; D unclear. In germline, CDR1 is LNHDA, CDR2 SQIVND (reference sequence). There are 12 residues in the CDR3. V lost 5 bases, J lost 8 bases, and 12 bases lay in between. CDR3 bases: TGTGCCAGTAGTTTTAACCGCCGGGAAGCTTTCTTT. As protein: CASSFNRREAFF.

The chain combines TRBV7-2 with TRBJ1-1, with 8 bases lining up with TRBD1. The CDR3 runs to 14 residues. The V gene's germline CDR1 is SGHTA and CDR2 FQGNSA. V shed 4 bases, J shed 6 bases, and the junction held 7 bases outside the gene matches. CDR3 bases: TGTGCCAGCAGCTCCAGACAGGGGATCGCTGAAGCTTTCTTT. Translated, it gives CASSSRQGIAEAFF.

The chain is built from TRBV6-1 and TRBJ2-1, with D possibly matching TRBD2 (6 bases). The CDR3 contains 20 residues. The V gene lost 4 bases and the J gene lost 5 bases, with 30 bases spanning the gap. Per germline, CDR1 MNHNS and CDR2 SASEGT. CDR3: CASSVQGTQVKVRGHNEQFF. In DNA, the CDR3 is TGTGCCAGCAGTGTTCAGGGCACCCAGGTGAAGGTGCGGGGACACAATGAGCAGTTCTTC.

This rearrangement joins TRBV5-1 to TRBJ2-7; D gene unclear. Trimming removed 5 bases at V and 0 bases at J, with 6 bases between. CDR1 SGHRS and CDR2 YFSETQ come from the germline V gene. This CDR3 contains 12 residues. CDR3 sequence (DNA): TGCGCCAGCAGTCAGAACTCCTACGAGCAGTACTTC. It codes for CASSQNSYEQYF.

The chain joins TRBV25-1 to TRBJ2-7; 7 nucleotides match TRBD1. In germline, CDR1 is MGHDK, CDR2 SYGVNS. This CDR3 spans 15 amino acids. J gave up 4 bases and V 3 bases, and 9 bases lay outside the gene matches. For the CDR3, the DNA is TGTGCCAGCAGTGATTCCGGGACAGCACTGTACGAGCAGTACTTC. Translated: CASSDSGTALYEQYF.

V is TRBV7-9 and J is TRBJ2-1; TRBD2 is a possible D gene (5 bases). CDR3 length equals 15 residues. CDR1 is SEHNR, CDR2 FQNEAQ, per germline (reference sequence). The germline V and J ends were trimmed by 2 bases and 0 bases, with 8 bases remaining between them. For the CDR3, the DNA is TGTGCCAGCAGCTTACCGGGGAGCTCCTACAATGAGCAGTTCTTC. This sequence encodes CASSLPGSSYNEQFF. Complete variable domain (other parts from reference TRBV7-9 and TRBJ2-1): DTGVSQNPRHKITKRGQNVTFRCDPISEHNRLYWYRQTLGQGPEFLTYFQNEAQLEKSRLLSDRFSAERPKGSFSTLEIQRTEQGDSAMYLCASSLPGSSYNEQFFGPGTRLTVL.

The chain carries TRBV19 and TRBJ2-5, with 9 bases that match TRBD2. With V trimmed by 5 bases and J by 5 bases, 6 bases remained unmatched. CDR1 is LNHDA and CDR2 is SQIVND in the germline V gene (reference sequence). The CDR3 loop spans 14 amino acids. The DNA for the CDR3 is TGTGCCAGTAGTCGCCTAGCGGGGACGGAGACCCAGTACTTC. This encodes CASSRLAGTETQYF.

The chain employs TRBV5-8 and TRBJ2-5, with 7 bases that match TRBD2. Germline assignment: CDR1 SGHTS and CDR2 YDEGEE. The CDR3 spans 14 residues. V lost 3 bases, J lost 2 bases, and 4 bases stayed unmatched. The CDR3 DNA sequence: TGTGCCAGCAGCTCTAGCGGCAATCAAGAGACCCAGTACTTC. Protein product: CASSSSGNQETQYF.

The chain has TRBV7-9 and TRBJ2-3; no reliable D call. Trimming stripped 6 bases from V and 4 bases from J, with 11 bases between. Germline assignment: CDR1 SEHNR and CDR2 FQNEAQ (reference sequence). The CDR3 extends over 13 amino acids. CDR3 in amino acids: CASSSDLADTQYF. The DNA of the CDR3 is TGTGCCAGCAGTTCAGACCTAGCAGATACGCAGTATTTT.

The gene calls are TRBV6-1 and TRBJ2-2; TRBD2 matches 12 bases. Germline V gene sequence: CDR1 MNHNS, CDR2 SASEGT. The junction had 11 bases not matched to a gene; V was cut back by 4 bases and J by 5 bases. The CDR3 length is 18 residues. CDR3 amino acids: CASSANLAGGPLTGELFF. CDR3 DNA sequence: TGTGCCAGCAGTGCCAACCTAGCGGGGGGGCCTTTGACCGGGGAGCTGTTTTTT.

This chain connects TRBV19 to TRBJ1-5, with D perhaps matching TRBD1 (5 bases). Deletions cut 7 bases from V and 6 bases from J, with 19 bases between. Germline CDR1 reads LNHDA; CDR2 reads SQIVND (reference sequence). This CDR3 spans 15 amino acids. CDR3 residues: CASTGGQLSGQPQHF. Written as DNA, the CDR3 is TGTGCCAGTACGGGTGGACAACTATCGGGTCAGCCCCAGCATTTT.

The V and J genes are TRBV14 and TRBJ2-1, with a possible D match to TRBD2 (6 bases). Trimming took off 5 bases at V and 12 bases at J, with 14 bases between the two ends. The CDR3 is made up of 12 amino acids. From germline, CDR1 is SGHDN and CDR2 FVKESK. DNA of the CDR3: TGTGCCAGCAGCGAAGGAGGAGGGAGGCAGTTCTTC. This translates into CASSEGGGRQFF.

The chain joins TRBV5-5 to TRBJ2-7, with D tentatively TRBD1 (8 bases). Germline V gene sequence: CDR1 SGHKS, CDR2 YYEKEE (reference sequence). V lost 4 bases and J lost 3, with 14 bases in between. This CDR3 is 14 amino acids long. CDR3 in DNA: TGTGCCAGCAGCGGGGGGGACAGGAACTACGAGCAGTACTTC. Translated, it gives CASSGGDRNYEQYF.

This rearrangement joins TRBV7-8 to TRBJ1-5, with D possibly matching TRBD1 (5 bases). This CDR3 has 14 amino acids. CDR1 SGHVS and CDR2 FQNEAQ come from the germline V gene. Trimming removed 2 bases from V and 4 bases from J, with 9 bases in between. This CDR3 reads CASSLPGGNQPQHF. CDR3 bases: TGTGCCAGCAGCTTACCGGGGGGGAATCAGCCCCAGCATTTT.

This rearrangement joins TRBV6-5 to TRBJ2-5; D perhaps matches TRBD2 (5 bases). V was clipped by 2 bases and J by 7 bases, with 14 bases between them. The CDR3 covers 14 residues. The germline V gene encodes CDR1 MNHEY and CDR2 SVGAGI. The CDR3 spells CASSYTGFAATQYF. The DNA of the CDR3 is TGTGCCAGCAGTTACACGGGGTTTGCAGCGACCCAGTACTTC.

CDR3 in amino acids: CASSAPLDSLFYGYTF. The CDR3 bases are TGTGCCAGCAGCGCCCCCCTGGACAGCCTCTTCTATGGCTACACCTTC. This chain joins TRBV9 and TRBJ1-2; D is perhaps TRBD1 (6 bases). CDR1 and CDR2 (germline): SGDLS, YYNGEE. This CDR3 region has 16 residues. The V end was cut by 3 bases, the J end by 4 bases, with 19 bases between.

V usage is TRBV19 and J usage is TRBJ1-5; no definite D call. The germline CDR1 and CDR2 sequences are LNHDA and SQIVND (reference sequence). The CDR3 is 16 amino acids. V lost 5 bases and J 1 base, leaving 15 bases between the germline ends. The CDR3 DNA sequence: TGTGCCAGTAGTCTCTGGGCTCCCGAGAGCAATCAGCCCCAGCATTTT. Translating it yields CASSLWAPESNQPQHF.